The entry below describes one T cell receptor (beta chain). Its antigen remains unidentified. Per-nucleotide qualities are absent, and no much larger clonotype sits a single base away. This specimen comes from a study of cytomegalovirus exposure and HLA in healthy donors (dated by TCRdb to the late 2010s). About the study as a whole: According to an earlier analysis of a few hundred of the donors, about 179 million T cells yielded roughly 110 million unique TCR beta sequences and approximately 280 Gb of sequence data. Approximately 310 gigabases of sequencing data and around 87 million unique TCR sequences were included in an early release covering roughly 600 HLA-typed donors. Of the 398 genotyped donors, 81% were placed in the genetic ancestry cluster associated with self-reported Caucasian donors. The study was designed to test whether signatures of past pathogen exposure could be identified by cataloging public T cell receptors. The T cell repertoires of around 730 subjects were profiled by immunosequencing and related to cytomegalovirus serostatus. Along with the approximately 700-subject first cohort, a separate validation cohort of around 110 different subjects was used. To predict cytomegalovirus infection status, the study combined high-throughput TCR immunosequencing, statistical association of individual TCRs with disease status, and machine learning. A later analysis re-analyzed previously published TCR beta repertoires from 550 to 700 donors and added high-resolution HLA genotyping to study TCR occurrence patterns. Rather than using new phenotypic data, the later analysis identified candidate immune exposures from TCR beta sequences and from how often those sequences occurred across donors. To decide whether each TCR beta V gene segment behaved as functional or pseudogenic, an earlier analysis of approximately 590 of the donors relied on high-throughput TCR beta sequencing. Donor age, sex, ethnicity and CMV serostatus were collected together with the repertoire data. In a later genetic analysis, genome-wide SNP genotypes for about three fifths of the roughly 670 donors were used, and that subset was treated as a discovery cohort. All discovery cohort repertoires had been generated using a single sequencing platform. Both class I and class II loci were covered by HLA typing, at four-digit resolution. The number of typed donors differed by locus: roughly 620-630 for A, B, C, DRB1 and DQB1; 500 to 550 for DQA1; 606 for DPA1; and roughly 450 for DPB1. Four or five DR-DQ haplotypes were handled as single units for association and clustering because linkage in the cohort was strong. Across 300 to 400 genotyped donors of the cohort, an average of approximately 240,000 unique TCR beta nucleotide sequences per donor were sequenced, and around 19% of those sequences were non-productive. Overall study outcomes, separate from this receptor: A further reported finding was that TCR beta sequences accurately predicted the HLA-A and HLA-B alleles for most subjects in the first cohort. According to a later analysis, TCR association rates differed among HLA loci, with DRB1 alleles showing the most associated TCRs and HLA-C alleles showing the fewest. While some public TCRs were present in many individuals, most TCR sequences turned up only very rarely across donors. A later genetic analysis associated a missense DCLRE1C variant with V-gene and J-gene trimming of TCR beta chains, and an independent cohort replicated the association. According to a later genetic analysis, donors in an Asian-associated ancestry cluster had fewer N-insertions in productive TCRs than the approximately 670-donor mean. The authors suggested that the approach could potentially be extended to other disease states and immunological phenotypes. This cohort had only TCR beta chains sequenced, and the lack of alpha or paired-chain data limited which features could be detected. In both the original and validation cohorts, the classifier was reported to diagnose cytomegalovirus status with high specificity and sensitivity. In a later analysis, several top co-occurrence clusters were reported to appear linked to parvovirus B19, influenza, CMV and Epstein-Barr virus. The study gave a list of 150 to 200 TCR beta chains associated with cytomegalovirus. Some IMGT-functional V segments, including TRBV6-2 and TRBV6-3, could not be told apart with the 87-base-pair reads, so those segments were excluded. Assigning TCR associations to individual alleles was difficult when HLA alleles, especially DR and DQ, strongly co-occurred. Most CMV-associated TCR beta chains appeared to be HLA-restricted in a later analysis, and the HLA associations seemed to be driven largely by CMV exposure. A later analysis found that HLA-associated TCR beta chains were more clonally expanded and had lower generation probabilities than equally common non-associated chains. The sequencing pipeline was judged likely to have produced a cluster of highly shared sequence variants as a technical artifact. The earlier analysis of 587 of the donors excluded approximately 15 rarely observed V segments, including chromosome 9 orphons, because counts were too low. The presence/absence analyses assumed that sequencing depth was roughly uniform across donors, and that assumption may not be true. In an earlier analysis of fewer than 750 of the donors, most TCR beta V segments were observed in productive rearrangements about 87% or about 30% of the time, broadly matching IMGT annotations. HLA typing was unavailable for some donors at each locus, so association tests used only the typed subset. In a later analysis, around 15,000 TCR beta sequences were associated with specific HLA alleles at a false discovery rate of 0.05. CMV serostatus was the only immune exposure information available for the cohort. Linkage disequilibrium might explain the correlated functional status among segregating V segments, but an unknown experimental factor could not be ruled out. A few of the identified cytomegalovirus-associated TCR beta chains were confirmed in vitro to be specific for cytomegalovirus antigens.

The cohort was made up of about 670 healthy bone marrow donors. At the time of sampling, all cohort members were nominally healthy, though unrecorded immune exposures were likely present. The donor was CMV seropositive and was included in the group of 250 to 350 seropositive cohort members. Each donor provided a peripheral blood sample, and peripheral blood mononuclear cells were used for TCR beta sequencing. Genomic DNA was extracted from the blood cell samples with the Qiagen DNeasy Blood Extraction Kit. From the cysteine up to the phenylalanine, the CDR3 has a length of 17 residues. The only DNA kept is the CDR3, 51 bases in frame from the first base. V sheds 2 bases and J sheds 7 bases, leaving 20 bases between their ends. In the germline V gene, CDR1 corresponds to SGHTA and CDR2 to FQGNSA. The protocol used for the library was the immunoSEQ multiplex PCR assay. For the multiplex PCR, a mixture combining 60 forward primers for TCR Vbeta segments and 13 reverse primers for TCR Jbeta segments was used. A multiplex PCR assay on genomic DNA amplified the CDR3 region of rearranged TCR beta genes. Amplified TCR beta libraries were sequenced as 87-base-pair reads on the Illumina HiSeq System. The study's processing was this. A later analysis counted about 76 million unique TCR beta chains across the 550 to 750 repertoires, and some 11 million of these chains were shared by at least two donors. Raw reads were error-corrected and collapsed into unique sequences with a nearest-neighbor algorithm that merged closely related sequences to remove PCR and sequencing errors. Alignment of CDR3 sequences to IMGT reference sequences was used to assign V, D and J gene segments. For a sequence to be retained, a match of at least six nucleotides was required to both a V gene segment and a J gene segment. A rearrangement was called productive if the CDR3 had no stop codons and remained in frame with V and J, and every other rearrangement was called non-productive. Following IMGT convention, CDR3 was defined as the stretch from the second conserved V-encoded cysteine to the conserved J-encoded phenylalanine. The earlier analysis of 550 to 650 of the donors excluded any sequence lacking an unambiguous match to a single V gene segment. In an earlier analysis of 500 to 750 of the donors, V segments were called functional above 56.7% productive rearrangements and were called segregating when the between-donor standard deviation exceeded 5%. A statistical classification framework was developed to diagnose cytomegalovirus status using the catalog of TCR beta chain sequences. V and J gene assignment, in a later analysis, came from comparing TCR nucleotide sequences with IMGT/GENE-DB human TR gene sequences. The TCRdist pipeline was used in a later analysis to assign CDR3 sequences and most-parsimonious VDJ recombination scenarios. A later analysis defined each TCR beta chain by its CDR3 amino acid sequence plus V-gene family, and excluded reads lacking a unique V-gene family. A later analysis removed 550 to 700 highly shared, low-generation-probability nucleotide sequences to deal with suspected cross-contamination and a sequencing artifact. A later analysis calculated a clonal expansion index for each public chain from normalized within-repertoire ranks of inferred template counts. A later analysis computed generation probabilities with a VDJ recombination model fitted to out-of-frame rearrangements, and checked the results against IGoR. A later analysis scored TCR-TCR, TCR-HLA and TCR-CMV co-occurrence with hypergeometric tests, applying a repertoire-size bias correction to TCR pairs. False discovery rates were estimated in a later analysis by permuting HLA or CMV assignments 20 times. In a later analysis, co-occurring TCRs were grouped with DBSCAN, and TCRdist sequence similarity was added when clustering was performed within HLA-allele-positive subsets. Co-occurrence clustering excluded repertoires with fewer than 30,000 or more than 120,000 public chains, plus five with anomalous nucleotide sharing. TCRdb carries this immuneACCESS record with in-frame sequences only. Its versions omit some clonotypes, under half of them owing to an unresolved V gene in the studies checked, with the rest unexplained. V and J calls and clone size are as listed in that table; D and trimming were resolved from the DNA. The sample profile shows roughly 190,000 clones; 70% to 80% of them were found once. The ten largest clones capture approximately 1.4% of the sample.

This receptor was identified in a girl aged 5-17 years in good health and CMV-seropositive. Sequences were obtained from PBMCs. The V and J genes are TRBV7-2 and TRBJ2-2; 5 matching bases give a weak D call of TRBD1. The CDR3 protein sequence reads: CASSLYPKQVADGELFF. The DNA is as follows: TGTGCCAGCAGCTTATACCCAAAACAGGTGGCGGACGGGGAGCTGTTTTTT.